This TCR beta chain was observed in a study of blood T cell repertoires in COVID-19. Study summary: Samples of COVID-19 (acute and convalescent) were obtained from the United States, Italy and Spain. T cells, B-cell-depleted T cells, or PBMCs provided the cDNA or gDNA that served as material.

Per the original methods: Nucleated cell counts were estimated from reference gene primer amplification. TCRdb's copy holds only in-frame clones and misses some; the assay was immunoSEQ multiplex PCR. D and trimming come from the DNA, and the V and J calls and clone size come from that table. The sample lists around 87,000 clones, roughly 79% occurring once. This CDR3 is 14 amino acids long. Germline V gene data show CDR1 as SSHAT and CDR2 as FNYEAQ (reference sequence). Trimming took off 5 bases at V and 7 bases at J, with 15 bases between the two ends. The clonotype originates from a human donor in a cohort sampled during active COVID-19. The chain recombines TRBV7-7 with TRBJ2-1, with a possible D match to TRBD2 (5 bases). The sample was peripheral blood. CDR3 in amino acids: CASSPPGRTNEQFF. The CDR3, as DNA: TGTGCCAGCAGCCCCCCGGGAAGGACGAATGAGCAGTTCTTC.